A single sample is the source of the 20 T cell receptor beta chains below, sequenced in a study of vaccination and CD4 T cells after COVID-19. Sequenced with the Oncomine TCR Beta short-read assay was DNA taken from cultured CD4+ T cells. Researchers extracted genomic DNA from CD4+ T cells that had been cultured. TCRdb reprocessed the PCR reads with MiXCR, giving one entry per CDR3 protein. The data hold some 10,000 distinct CDR3 sequences, with around 41% observed a single time. This sample's treatment: approximately nine-day PBMC culture with coronavirus spike peptide pools or control peptides (ViraFEST assay). CD4+ T cells of the unexposed donor were collected before the COVID-19 pandemic (2011-2018). These TCRs' antigens remain unknown. Sequencing used CD4+ T cells from blood, cultured in vitro. The receptors shown here come from a human donor in good health.

The V call is TRBV14, the J call TRBJ2-1; no reliable D call. Trimming left V 2 bases short and J 0 bases short, with 5 bases between. The CDR3 spans 14 residues. Germline V gene data show CDR1 as SGHDN and CDR2 as FVKESK. This CDR3 reads CASSQILSYNEQFF. The CDR3, as DNA: TGTGCCAGCAGCCAAATTCTCTCCTACAATGAGCAGTTCTTC.

The chain recombines TRBV7-9 with TRBJ2-5; tentative D call: TRBD2 (5 bases). V was pared by 4 bases and J by 2 bases, with 14 bases between. Germline V lookup: CDR1 SEHNR, CDR2 FQNEAQ (reference sequence). The CDR3 covers 15 residues. The CDR3 reads CASSSSRGKQETQYF. The CDR3 bases are TGTGCCAGCAGCTCCTCCCGGGGAAAACAAGAGACCCAGTACTTC.

The J gene is TRBJ2-2, the V gene TRBV12-3 or TRBV12-4; D gene unclear. CDR3 length: 9 residues. Deletions cut 8 bases from V and 10 bases from J, with 5 bases between. CDR3 DNA sequence: TGTGCCAGCGGAAAGGAGCTGTTTTTT. This gives the protein CASGKELFF.

The chain employs TRBV6-5 and TRBJ2-7; 9 nucleotides align to TRBD2. In germline, CDR1 is MNHEY, CDR2 SVGAGI. V was clipped by 0 bases and J by 7 bases; unmatched bases: 10. The CDR3 sequence is 16 residues long. The CDR3 nucleotides read TGTGCCAGCAGTTACTCGGGGAGCGGCGGGAGGGGGGAGCAGTACTTC. Its protein is CASSYSGSGGRGEQYF.

This clonotype was observed a few times. One end of the junction is discordant with germline, which a read error may explain. V gene TRBV7-7 combines with J gene TRBJ2-5, with TRBD2 identical over 8 bases. The CDR3 spans 15 residues. CDR1 and CDR2 (germline): SSHAT, FNYEAQ (reference sequence). Here the CDR3 reads CASSLAGTTQETQYF. CDR3 nucleotides: TGTGCTAGCAGCTTAGCGGGGACTACCCAAGAGACCCAGTACTTC.

The CDR3 DNA reads TGTGCCAGCAGTGAGGAGGGGGCAAGACTAGCGCGAGGCCCCACAGATACGCAGTATTTT. The encoded protein is CASSEEGARLARGPTDTQYF. V gene TRBV2 combines with J gene TRBJ2-3, with a weak D call TRBD2 (8 bases). Germline V gene lookup returns CDR1 SNHLY and CDR2 FYNNEI. The CDR3 consists of 20 residues. V was clipped by 3 bases and J by 2 bases, with 27 bases between them.

This clonotype turned up a few times. The chain links TRBV6-1 to TRBJ1-5, with TRBD1 as a possible D gene (5 bases). The CDR3 runs 13 residues. Germline CDR1 and CDR2: MNHNS and SASEGT. Trimming took 3 bases from V and 5 from J, leaving 8 bases between them. The CDR3 nucleotides are TGTGCCAGCAGTGATCGACAGTATCAGCCCCAGCATTTT. As protein: CASSDRQYQPQHF.

The chain carries TRBV15 and TRBJ2-3; D gene uncertain. V was shortened by 0 bases and J by 4 bases, with 8 bases between the two germline ends. CDR1 and CDR2 (germline): LNHNV, YYDKDF (reference sequence). CDR3 length: 14 residues. DNA for the CDR3: TGTGCCACCAGCAGAGAAGGCGGAGCAGATACGCAGTATTTT. The encoded protein is CATSREGGADTQYF.

The V and J genes are TRBV6-2 or TRBV6-3 and TRBJ2-7, with TRBD2 identical over 10 bases. V dropped 3 bases and J dropped 2; count of bases not matched to a gene: 10. The CDR3 has 17 amino acids. The germline gives CDR1 MNHEY, CDR2 SVGEGT. The CDR3 sequence is CASSYFLAGATTYEQYF. CDR3 in DNA: TGTGCCAGCAGTTATTTTCTAGCGGGAGCTACCACCTACGAGCAGTACTTC.

The V gene is TRBV24-1, the J gene TRBJ2-7; the D gene is possibly TRBD1 (6 bases). This CDR3 is 14 amino acids long. V was trimmed by 3 bases and J by 8 bases, leaving 16 bases between them. Germline V lookup: CDR1 KGHDR, CDR2 SFDVKD. In nucleotides, the CDR3 is TGTGCCACCAGTGATCCGATCGGACAGAAGCAGCAGTACTTC. As protein: CATSDPIGQKQQYF.

The rearrangement joins TRBV6-1 to TRBJ2-7; no clear D gene. Germline CDR1 reads MNHNS; CDR2 reads SASEGT. The CDR3 runs 14 residues. Trimming cost V 1 base and J 5 bases, with 12 bases left between them. The CDR3 sequence is CASSEVRRTDEQYF. In nucleotides, the CDR3 is TGTGCCAGCAGTGAAGTAAGGAGAACCGACGAGCAGTACTTC.

CDR3 in DNA: TGTGCCAGCAGCGGTTTCTCAGCTAGGGATGAGCAGTTCTTC. This encodes CASSGFSARDEQFF. The V call is TRBV7-2, the J call TRBJ2-1; the D is unclear. Deletions cut 5 bases from V and 8 bases from J, with 16 bases between. CDR1 SGHTA and CDR2 FQGNSA come from the germline V gene. This CDR3 contains 14 residues.

The V and J genes are TRBV4-3 and TRBJ2-1; 7 bases are a match to TRBD2. With V trimmed by 4 bases and J by 0 bases, 12 bases remained unmatched. The CDR3 is made up of 18 amino acids. Per the germline V gene, CDR1 is LGHNA and CDR2 is YSLEER. CDR3 residues: CASSRHSGGSGSYNEQFF. The CDR3 DNA reads as TGCGCCAGCAGCCGTCACTCGGGGGGATCAGGCTCCTACAATGAGCAGTTCTTC.

The gene calls are TRBV24-1 and TRBJ1-2; no clear D gene. Looked up from germline, CDR1 is KGHDR and CDR2 is SFDVKD. V was shortened by 0 bases and J by 8 bases, with 3 bases between the two germline ends. This CDR3 is 11 amino acids long. CDR3 region: CATSDLMGYTF. CDR3 bases: TGTGCCACCAGTGATTTGATGGGCTACACCTTC.

This clonotype was observed a handful of times. The chain links TRBV6-1 to TRBJ2-2, with D hard to call. From germline, CDR1 is MNHNS and CDR2 SASEGT. There are 14 residues in the CDR3. The V and J ends lost 2 bases and 6 bases respectively, with 10 bases between them. In DNA, the CDR3 is TGTGCCAGCAGTGAAATATTGGCGGCCGGGGAGCTGTTTTTT. Translation: CASSEILAAGELFF.

V gene TRBV20-1 combines with J gene TRBJ2-3, with D possibly TRBD2 on 6 matching bases. The V and J ends lost 1 base and 1 base respectively, with 12 bases between them. This CDR3 has 15 residues. Germline V lookup: CDR1 DFQATT, CDR2 SNEGSKA (reference sequence). This chain's CDR3 is CSARGQGGRTDTQYF. For the CDR3, the DNA is TGCAGTGCTAGAGGTCAGGGAGGTCGCACAGATACGCAGTATTTT.

The chain recombines TRBV14 with TRBJ1-5, with D hard to call. CDR3 size: 12 residues. The V gene's germline CDR1 is SGHDN and CDR2 FVKESK. Trimming shortened V by 2 bases and J by 4 bases, and 3 bases separated the two germline ends. The CDR3 sequence is CASSQYNQPQHF. DNA of the CDR3: TGTGCCAGCAGCCAATATAATCAGCCCCAGCATTTT.

The chain is built from TRBV7-8 and TRBJ2-7; no clear D. The germline V gene has CDR1 SGHVS and CDR2 FQNEAQ. The CDR3 covers 11 residues. V lost 5 bases to trimming and J lost 1 base, with 3 bases between them. CDR3 bases: TGTGCCAGCAGCGGGTCCTACGAGCAGTACTTC. The encoded protein is CASSGSYEQYF.

The J gene is TRBJ2-3, the V gene TRBV7-3, with D unresolved. The germline V gene has CDR1 SGHTA and CDR2 FQGTGA. V lost 1 base and J 2 bases, leaving 7 bases between the germline ends. The CDR3 runs to 14 residues. Here the CDR3 reads CASSLNGFTDTQYF. CDR3 nucleotides: TGTGCCAGCAGCTTAAACGGCTTCACAGATACGCAGTATTTT.

The J gene is TRBJ1-1, the V gene TRBV7-9, with D possibly TRBD1 on 6 matching bases. CDR1 and CDR2 from the germline V gene are SEHNR and FQNEAQ (reference sequence). The germline V and J ends were trimmed by 10 bases and 4 bases, with 13 bases remaining between them. The CDR3 extends over 12 amino acids. The CDR3 is CATGGAGTEAFF. DNA for the CDR3: TGTGCCACCGGGGGGGCCGGCACTGAAGCTTTCTTT.